Each of the 15 T cell receptor beta chains below was sequenced from the same sample in a study of shared clonotypes between healthy human individuals. The table came from immunoSEQ multiplex PCR; TCRdb's copy has only in-frame clones and leaves some out. This sample carries 470,000 or so clones, about 84% of them seen once, and the ten largest clones take roughly 12%. Input material: PBMCs. The receptors derive from a woman aged 40 to 49 in good health. Some clones in this sample may be carry-over from other donors' samples.

As concerns this clone: With only one base between it and a far larger clone, this is likely a read error. Other DNA sequences in this sample translate to the same CDR3. This sequence joins TRBV6-1 and TRBJ2-7; TRBD2 matches at 8 bases. Germline V lookup: CDR1 MNHNS, CDR2 SASEGT. The CDR3 has 13 amino acids. CDR3 DNA: TGCGCCAGCAGTGTTAGCGGGGCCTACGAGCAGTACTTC. Protein sequence: CASSVSGAYEQYF.

As for this clone: It may be a read error: a sequence one base away is much more abundant. The chain couples TRBV7-9 to TRBJ2-3; a weak D match, TRBD2 (6 bases). CDR1 SEHNR and CDR2 FQNEAQ come from the germline V gene (reference sequence). V was trimmed by 5 bases and J by 4 bases, leaving 16 bases between them. The CDR3 spans 15 residues. CDR3: CASSTGLIQADTQYF. DNA of the CDR3: TGTGCCAGCAGCACAGGACTAATCCAGGCAGATACGCAGTATTTT.

On this clone itself: Distinct nucleotide sequences in the sample also encode this CDR3. The chain uses TRBV11-2 and TRBJ2-5, with D hard to call. V lost 3 bases and J 5 bases, leaving 4 bases between the germline ends. Per germline, CDR1 SGHAT and CDR2 FQNNGV. The CDR3 spans 11 residues. The CDR3 sequence: CASSFGETQYF. Written as DNA, the CDR3 is TGTGCCAGCAGCTTCGGGGAGACCCAGTACTTC.

The chain employs TRBV6-4 and TRBJ2-1; the match to TRBD2 covers 7 bases. Per germline, CDR1 MRHNA and CDR2 SNTAGT. CDR3 length: 17 amino acids. Trimming at V came to 4 bases and at J to 3 bases, leaving 12 bases not matched to a gene. The CDR3 protein is CASSAPWGEGHYNEQFF. DNA of the CDR3: TGTGCCAGCAGTGCCCCTTGGGGGGAGGGCCACTACAATGAGCAGTTCTTC.

V and J are TRBV6-6 and TRBJ1-4; no firm D call. CDR1 is MNHNY, CDR2 SVGAGI, per germline (reference sequence). Between the trimmed V and J ends, which lost 6 bases and 6 bases, there was a span of 20 bases. This CDR3 contains 16 residues. CDR3 sequence reads: CASRPDEIRDHEKLFF. The CDR3 coding sequence is TGTGCCAGCAGGCCCGATGAGATCCGGGATCATGAAAAACTGTTTTTT.

CDR3 sequence: CASSPAEGAGANVLTF. CDR3 coding DNA: TGTGCCAGCAGCCCCGCGGAAGGCGCTGGGGCCAACGTCCTGACTTTC. The gene calls are TRBV7-7 and TRBJ2-6; D remains ambiguous. Germline CDR1 and CDR2: SSHAT and FNYEAQ (reference sequence). This CDR3 comprises 16 residues. The V end lost 5 bases, the J end lost 2 bases, and 13 bases lay between the germline ends.

A remark on this clone: This likely stems from a read error, as it lies one base from a far larger clone. V usage is TRBV18 and J usage is TRBJ2-7; possible D gene TRBD1, 6 bases. V was trimmed by 5 bases and J by 2 bases, leaving 10 bases between them. Germline loops: CDR1 KGHSH, CDR2 LQKENI. The CDR3 runs to 13 residues. The CDR3 sequence: CASSDGQTYEQYF. CDR3 DNA sequence: TGTGCCAGCTCAGATGGACAGACCTACGAGCAGTACTTC.

The rearrangement joins TRBV28 to TRBJ1-2, with D tentatively TRBD1 (5 bases). The CDR3 covers 14 residues. The V end was cut by 6 bases, the J end by 1 base, with 12 bases between. The germline gives CDR1 MDHEN, CDR2 SYDVKM. The CDR3 here is CASSPMGDNYGYTF. The CDR3 DNA is TGTGCCAGCAGCCCAATGGGGGATAACTATGGCTACACCTTC.

As DNA, the CDR3 is TGTGCCAGCAGCCCGAGGACTAGCGGAGGGGAGACCCAGTACTTC. Residues: CASSPRTSGGETQYF. This sequence joins TRBV11-2 and TRBJ2-5, with 10 nucleotides matching TRBD2. Germline CDR1 is SGHAT and CDR2 is FQNNGV. The length of the CDR3 is 15 residues. V lost 5 bases, J lost 5 bases, and 8 bases stayed unmatched.

In the case of this clone: The likely explanation is a read error, given a far larger clone one base away. The rearrangement joins TRBV28 to TRBJ2-1; the D gene is possibly TRBD2 (5 bases). The CDR3 spans 16 residues. Germline V CDR1 and CDR2: MDHEN, SYDVKM. This CDR3 is CANSYPHGGSYNEQFF. The DNA of the CDR3 is TGTGCCAACAGTTACCCTCACGGAGGTTCCTACAATGAGCAGTTCTTC.

Remarks on this clone: This is likely an artifact of a read error, given a far larger clone one base away. The gene calls are TRBV5-6 and TRBJ2-5; 7 bases are shared with TRBD2. Germline assignment: CDR1 SGHDT and CDR2 YYEEEE. Trimming at V came to 4 bases and at J to 4 bases, leaving 4 bases not matched to a gene. The CDR3 runs to 13 residues. The CDR3 here is CASSRGLRETQYF. The CDR3 DNA reads as TGTGCCAGCAGCAGGGGACTAAGAGAGACCCAGTACTTC. Variable domain in full (rest from reference TRBV5-6 and TRBJ2-5): DAGVTQSPTHLIKTRGQQVTLRCSPKSGHDTVSWYQQALGQGPQFIFQYYEEEERQRGNFPDRFSGHQFPNYSSELNVNALLLGDSALYLCASSRGLRETQYFGPGTRLLVL.

The genes are TRBV7-2 and TRBJ2-5, with 11 nucleotides matching TRBD2. Germline assignment: CDR1 SGHTA and CDR2 FQGNSA. V was clipped by 1 base and J by 5 bases; unmatched bases: 12. The CDR3 is 18 amino acids. The chain's CDR3 is CASSLGLAGIPGLETQYF. CDR3 coding DNA: TGTGCCAGCAGCTTAGGACTAGCGGGAATCCCGGGGTTGGAGACCCAGTACTTC.

This clone has a count of ten or more. Within the sample, other DNA sequences also encode this same CDR3. This sequence joins TRBV5-6 and TRBJ1-2; D call uncertain. The germline V and J ends were trimmed by 2 bases and 2 bases, with 19 bases remaining between them. The CDR3 length is 17 residues. Germline V gene lookup returns CDR1 SGHDT and CDR2 YYEEEE. CDR3 loop: CASSFLSWAEINYGYTF. CDR3 in DNA: TGTGCCAGCAGCTTTCTCTCGTGGGCGGAGATAAACTATGGCTACACCTTC.

The chain combines TRBV13 with TRBJ2-5; 8 bases are shared with TRBD2. There are 15 residues in the CDR3. The ends lost 4 bases at V and 5 bases at J; junction bases unmatched: 9. Germline CDR1 PRHDT, CDR2 FYEKMQ (reference sequence). The CDR3 here is CASSSPGGAWETQYF. DNA of the CDR3: TGTGCCAGCAGCTCGCCCGGGGGGGCCTGGGAGACCCAGTACTTC. The entire variable domain, with the rest obtained from reference TRBV13 and TRBJ2-5, is as follows: AAGVIQSPRHLIKEKRETATLKCYPIPRHDTVYWYQQGPGQDPQFLISFYEKMQSDKGSIPDRFSAQQFSDYHSELNMSSLELGDSALYFCASSSPGGAWETQYFGPGTRLLVL.

The chain couples TRBV19 to TRBJ2-2; D may be TRBD2 (6 bases). The CDR3 is 14 residues long. The germline V gene encodes CDR1 LNHDA and CDR2 SQIVND (reference sequence). The V end was cut by 5 bases, the J end by 2 bases, with 9 bases between. The CDR3 is CASSGGINTGELFF. The CDR3, as DNA: TGTGCCAGTAGTGGGGGGATCAACACCGGGGAGCTGTTTTTT.